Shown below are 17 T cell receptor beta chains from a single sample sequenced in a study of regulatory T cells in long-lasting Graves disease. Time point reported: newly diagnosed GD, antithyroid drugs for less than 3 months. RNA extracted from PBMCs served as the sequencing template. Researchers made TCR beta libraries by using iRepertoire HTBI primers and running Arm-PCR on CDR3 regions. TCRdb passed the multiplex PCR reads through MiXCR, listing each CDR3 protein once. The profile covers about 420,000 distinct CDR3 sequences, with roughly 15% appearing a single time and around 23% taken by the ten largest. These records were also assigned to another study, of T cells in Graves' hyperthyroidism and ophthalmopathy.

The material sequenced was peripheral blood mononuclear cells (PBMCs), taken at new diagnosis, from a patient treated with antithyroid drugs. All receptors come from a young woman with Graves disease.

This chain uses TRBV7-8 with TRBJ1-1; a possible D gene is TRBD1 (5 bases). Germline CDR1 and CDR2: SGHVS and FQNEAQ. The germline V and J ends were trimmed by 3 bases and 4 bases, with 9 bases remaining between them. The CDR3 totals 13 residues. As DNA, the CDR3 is TGTGCCAGCAGCTTCGCGGGGGGCACTGAAGCTTTCTTT. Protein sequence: CASSFAGGTEAFF.

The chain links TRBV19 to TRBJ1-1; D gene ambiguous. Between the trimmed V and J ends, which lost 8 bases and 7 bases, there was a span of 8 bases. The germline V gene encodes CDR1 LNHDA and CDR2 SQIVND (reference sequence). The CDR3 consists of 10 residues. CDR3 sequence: CASRRNEAFF. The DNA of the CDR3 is TGTGCCAGTCGGAGGAATGAAGCTTTCTTT.

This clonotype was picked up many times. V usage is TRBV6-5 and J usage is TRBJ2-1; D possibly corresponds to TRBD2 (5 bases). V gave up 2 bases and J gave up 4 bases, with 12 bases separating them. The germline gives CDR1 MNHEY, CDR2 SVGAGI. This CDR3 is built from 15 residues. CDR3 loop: CASSYASQLYNEQFF. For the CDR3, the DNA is TGTGCCAGCAGTTACGCTAGCCAATTATACAATGAGCAGTTCTTC.

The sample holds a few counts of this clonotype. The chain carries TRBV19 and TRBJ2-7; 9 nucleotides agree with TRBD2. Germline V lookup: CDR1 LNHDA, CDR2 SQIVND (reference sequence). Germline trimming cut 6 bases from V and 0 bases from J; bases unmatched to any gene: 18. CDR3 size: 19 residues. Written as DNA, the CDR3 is TGTGCCAGTAGCAACCACGGGGACTCCGCGGGACTAGCCTCCTACGAGCAGTACTTC. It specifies CASSNHGDSAGLASYEQYF.

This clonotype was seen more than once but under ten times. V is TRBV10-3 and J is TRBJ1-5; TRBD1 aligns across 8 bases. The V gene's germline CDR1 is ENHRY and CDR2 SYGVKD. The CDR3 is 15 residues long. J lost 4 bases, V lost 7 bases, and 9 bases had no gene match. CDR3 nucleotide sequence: TGTGCCATCAAAATACAGGGGGTAGGTAATCAGCCCCAGCATTTT. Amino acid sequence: CAIKIQGVGNQPQHF.

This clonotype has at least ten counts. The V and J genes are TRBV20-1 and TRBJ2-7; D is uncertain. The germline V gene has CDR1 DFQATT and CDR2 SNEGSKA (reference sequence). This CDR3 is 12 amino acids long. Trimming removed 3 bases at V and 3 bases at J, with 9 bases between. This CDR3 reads CSASSEFYEQYF. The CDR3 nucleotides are TGCAGTGCTAGTTCAGAATTCTACGAGCAGTACTTC.

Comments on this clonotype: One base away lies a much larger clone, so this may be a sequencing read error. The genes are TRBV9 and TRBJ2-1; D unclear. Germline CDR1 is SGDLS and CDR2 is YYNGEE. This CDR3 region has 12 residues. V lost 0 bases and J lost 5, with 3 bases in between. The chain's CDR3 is CASSVGDNEQFF. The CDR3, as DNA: TGTGCCAGCAGCGTAGGAGACAATGAGCAGTTCTTC.

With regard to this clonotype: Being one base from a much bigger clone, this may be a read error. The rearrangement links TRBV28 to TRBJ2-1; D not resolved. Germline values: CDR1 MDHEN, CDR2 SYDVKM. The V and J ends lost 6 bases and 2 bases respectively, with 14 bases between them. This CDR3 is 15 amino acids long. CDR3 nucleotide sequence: TGTGCCAGCAGGATGATGTACAGCACCTACAATGAGCAGTTCTTC. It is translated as CASRMMYSTYNEQFF.

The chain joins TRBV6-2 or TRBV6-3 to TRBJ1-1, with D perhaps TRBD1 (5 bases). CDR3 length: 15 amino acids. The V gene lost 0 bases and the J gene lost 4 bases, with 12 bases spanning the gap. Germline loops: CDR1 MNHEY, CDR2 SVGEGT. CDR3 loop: CASSYSHRISTEAFF. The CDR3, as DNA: TGTGCCAGCAGTTACTCCCACAGGATTAGCACTGAAGCTTTCTTT.

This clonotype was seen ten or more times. The CDR3 spells CASTQREKIFYNEQFF. The CDR3 bases are TGTGCCAGCACCCAGCGGGAGAAGATTTTCTACAATGAGCAGTTCTTC. The chain uses TRBV28 and TRBJ2-1; TRBD2 aligns across 8 bases. The junction had 11 bases not matched to a gene; V was cut back by 7 bases and J by 3 bases. The germline V gene has CDR1 MDHEN and CDR2 SYDVKM. The CDR3 sequence is 16 residues long.

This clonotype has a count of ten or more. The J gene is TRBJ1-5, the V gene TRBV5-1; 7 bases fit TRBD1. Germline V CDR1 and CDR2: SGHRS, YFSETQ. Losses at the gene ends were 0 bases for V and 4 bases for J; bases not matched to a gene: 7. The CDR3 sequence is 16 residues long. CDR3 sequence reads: CASSLEGGGNNQPQHF. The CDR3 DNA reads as TGCGCCAGCAGCTTGGAGGGAGGGGGCAATAATCAGCCCCAGCATTTT. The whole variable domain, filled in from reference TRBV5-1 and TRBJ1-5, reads KAGVTQTPRYLIKTRGQQVTLSCSPISGHRSVSWYQQTPGQGLQFLFEYFSETQRNKGNFPGRFSGRQFSNSRSEMNVSTLELGDSALYLCASSLEGGGNNQPQHFGDGTRLSIL.

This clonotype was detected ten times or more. CDR3 loop: CASSLEGPQVNEQFF. CDR3 bases: TGTGCCAGCAGCTTAGAGGGACCCCAAGTCAATGAGCAGTTCTTC. This chain connects TRBV11-3 to TRBJ2-1; D is possibly TRBD1 or TRBD2 (5 bases each). The CDR3 extends over 15 amino acids. V was clipped by 0 bases and J by 6 bases, with 12 bases between them. Germline CDR1 reads SGHNT; CDR2 reads YENEEA.

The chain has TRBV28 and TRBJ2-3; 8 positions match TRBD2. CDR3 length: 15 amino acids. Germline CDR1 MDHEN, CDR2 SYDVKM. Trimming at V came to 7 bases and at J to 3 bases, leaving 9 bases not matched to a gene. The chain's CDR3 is CASNFAGGRTDTQYF. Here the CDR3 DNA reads TGTGCCAGCAATTTCGCGGGAGGAAGGACAGATACGCAGTATTTT.

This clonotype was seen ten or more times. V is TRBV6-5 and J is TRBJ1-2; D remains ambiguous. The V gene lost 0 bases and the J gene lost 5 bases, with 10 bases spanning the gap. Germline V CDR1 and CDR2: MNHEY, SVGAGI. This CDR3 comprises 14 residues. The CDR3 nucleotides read TGTGCCAGCAGTTACTCGATTTCAAGATATGGCTACACCTTC. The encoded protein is CASSYSISRYGYTF.

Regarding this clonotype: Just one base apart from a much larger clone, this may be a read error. CDR3 in amino acids: CASKPSGIGNEQYF. As DNA, the CDR3 is TGTGCCAGTAAGCCTAGCGGGATCGGCAATGAGCAGTACTTC. The V gene is TRBV19, the J gene TRBJ2-7, with TRBD2 matching over 9 bases. The CDR3 runs to 14 residues. J gave up 7 bases and V 7 bases, and 11 bases lay outside the gene matches. Germline V gene lookup returns CDR1 LNHDA and CDR2 SQIVND (reference sequence).

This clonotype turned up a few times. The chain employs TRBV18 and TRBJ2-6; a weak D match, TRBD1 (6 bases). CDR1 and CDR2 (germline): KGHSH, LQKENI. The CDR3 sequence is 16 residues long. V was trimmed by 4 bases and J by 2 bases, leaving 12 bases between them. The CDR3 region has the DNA TGTGCCAGCTCACGGACAGAATCTCCTGGGGCCAACGTCCTGACTTTC. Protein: CASSRTESPGANVLTF.

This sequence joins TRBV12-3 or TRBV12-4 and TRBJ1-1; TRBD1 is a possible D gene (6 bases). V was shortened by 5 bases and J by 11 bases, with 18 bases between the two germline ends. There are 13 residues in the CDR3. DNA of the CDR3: TGTGCCAGCAGTCTGGGACATCGTGGGGTGGCTTTCTTT. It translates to CASSLGHRGVAFF.